Below, 4 T cell receptor beta chains from the same sample are listed, as sequenced in a study of human T cells and chemical hapten exposure. Time point indicated: patch test 3, about 24 weeks after DPC sensitization. Indicated treatment: therapeutic diphenylcyclopropenone sensitization with weekly scalp DPC. Via MiXCR, TCRdb re-called the RACE reads, giving one row per CDR3 protein. The data show over 70,000 distinct CDR3 sequences, with under 13% seen just once and 0.85% to 1.2% held by the top ten. The sample consisted of whole blood, taken in connection with sensitization to the hapten diphenylcyclopropenone (DPC). Source of these receptors: a woman aged 30 to 39 with alopecia areata. Some clones in this sample may be carry-over from other donors' samples.

This clonotype came up a few times. V and J are TRBV5-1 and TRBJ2-1, with a weak D call TRBD2 (6 bases). Germline CDR1 and CDR2: SGHRS and YFSETQ. The CDR3 has 15 residues. V was pared by 7 bases and J by 0 bases, with 14 bases between. CDR3 DNA: TGCGCCAGCCGCGGTCTGGGGGGCTCCTACAATGAGCAGTTCTTC. It codes for CASRGLGGSYNEQFF.

This clonotype has ten or more counts. J is TRBJ1-1 and V is TRBV30, with 7 bases fitting TRBD1. Germline CDR1 and CDR2: GTSNPN and SVGIG (reference sequence). The CDR3 has 14 amino acids. Germline trimming cut 4 bases from V and 1 base from J; bases unmatched to any gene: 6. The CDR3, as DNA: TGTGCCTGGAAAAATTGGGACAGGAACACTGAAGCTTTCTTT. This gives the protein CAWKNWDRNTEAFF.

This clonotype has a count of ten or more. The V call is TRBV27, the J call TRBJ2-7; 8 nucleotides agree with TRBD1. The CDR3 consists of 15 residues. J gave up 0 bases and V 4 bases, and 5 bases lay outside the gene matches. CDR1 and CDR2 from the germline V gene are MNHEY and SMNVEV (reference sequence). This CDR3 is CASSSGQGNSYEQYV. The CDR3 DNA sequence: TGTGCCAGCAGTTCTGGACAGGGCAACTCCTACGAGCAGTACGTC.

The table lists this clonotype with many counts. The chain combines TRBV30 with TRBJ2-5; 12 bases are a match to TRBD2. The CDR3 runs 17 residues. From germline, CDR1 is GTSNPN and CDR2 SVGIG (reference sequence). V shed 1 base and J 4 bases; nucleotides not matched to a gene: 10. In DNA, the CDR3 is TGTGCCTGGAGTGATCAAAGACTAGCGGGGGATGGAGAGACCCAGTACTTC. It is translated as CAWSDQRLAGDGETQYF.